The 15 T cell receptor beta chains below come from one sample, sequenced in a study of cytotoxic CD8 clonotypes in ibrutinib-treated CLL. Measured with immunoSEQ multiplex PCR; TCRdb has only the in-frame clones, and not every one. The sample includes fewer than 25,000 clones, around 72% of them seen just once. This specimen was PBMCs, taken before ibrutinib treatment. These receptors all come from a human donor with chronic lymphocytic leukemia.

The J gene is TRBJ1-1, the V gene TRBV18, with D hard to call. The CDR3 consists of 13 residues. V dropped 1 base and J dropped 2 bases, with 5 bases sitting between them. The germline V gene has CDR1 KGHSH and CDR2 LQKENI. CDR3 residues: CASSPQENTEAFF. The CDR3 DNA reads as TGTGCCAGCTCACCACAGGAAAACACTGAAGCTTTCTTT.

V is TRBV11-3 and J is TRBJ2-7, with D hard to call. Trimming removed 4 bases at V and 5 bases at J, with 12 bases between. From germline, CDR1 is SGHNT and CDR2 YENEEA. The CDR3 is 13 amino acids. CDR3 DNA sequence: TGTGCCAGCAGCTATAACTCCGTACACGAGCAGTACTTC. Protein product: CASSYNSVHEQYF.

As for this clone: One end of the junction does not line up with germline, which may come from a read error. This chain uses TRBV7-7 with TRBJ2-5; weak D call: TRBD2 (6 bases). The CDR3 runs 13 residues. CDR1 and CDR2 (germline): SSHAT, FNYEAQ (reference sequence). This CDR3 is CASSLAVFETQYF. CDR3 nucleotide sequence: TGTGCTAGCAGCTTAGCGGTTTTTGAGACCCAGTACTTC.

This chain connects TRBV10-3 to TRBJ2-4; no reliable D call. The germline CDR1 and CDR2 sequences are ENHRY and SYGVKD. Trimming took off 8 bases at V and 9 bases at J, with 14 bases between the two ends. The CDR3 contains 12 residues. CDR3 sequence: CAIGRLESIQYF. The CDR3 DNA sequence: TGTGCCATCGGAAGGTTAGAGAGCATTCAGTACTTC.

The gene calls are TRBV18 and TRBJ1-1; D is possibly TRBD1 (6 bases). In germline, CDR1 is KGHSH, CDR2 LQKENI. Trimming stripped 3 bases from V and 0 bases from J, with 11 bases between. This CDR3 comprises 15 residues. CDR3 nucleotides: TGTGCCAGCTCACCGCAGGGGACGTTGAACACTGAAGCTTTCTTT. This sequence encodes CASSPQGTLNTEAFF.

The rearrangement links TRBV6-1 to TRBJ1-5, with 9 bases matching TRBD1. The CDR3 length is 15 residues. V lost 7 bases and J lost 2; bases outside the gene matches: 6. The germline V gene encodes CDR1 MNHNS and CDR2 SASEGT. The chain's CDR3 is CASTGQGYGNQPQHF. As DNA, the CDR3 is TGTGCCAGCACTGGACAGGGGTATGGCAATCAGCCCCAGCATTTT.

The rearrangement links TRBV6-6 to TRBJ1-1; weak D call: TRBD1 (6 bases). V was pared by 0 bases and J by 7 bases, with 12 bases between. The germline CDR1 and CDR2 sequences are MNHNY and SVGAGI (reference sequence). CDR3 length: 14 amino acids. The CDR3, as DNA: TGTGCCAGCAGTTACTCCGACAGGCCAAATGAAGCTTTCTTT. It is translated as CASSYSDRPNEAFF.

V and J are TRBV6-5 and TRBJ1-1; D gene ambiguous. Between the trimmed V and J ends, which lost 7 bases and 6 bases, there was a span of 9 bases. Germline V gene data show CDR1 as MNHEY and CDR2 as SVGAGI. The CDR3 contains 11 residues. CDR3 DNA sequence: TGTGCCAGCACTTCCGGGTCTGAAGCTTTCTTT. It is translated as CASTSGSEAFF.

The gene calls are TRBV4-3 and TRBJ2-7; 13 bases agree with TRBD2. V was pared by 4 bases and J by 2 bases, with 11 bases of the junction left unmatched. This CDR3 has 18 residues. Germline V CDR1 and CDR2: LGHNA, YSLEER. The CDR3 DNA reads TGCGCCAGCAGCCGAGGACTAGCGGGAGAGGGAGCTGCCTACGAGCAGTACTTC. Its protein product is CASSRGLAGEGAAYEQYF.

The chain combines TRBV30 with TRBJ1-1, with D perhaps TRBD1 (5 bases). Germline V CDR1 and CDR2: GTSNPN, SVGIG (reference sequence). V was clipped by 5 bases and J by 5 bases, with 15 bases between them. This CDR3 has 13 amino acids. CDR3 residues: CAWRKSGGTEAFF. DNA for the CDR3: TGTGCCTGGCGGAAGTCTGGGGGGACTGAAGCTTTCTTT. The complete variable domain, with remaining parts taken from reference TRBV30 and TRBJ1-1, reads SQTIHQWPATLVQPVGSPLSLECTVEGTSNPNLYWYRQAAGRGLQLLFYSVGIGQISSEVPQNLSASRPQDRQFILSSKKLLLSDSGFYLCAWRKSGGTEAFFGQGTRLTVV.

The CDR3 DNA reads TGTGCCAGCAGTTCCCGACAGGGCACAGATACGCAGTATTTT. Translating gives CASSSRQGTDTQYF. The rearrangement joins TRBV28 to TRBJ2-3; D might be TRBD1 (6 bases). This CDR3 has 14 amino acids. V was shortened by 4 bases and J by 1 base, with 9 bases between the two germline ends. Germline lookup yields CDR1 MDHEN and CDR2 SYDVKM.

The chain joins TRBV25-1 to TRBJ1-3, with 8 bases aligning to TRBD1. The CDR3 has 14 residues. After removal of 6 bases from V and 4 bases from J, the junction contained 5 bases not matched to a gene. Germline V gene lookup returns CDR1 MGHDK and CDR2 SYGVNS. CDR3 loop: CASRTGEVGNTIYF. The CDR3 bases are TGTGCCAGCAGGACAGGGGAGGTAGGAAACACCATATATTTT.

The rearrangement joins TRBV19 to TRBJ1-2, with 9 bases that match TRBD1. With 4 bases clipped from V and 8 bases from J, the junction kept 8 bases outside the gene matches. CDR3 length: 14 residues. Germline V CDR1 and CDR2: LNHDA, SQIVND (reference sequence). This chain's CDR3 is CASSTPQGARGYTF. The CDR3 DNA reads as TGTGCCAGTAGTACCCCACAGGGGGCGCGGGGCTACACCTTC.

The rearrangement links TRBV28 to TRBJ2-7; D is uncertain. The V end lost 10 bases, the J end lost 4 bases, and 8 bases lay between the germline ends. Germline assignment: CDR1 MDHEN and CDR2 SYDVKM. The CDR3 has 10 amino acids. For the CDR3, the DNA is TGTGCCATATCAAAGTACGAGCAGTACTTC. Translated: CAISKYEQYF. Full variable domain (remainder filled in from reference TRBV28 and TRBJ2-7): DVKVTQSSRYLVKRTGEKVFLECVQDMDHENMFWYRQDPGLGLRLIYFSYDVKMKEKGDIPEGYSVSREKKERFSLILESASTNQTSMYLCAISKYEQYFGPGTRLTVT.

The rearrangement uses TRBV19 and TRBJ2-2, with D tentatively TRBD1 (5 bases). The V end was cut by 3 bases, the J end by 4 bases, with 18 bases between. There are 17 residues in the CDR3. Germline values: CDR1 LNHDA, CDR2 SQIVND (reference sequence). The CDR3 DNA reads TGTGCCAGTAGTATGATAGGACAACGAAGATTCACCGGGGAGCTGTTTTTT. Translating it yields CASSMIGQRRFTGELFF.